This T cell receptor beta chain is from a study of shared clonotypes between healthy human individuals. This clone appeared a few times. The antigen is not known. Points from the study as a whole: Blood was the only sampled material, and tissue repertoires likely differ.

Several immunoSEQ plates received, in even portions, the genomic DNA of each subset. Assay used: immunoSEQ multiplex PCR; TCRdb lists only in-frame clones, some missing. The table has a few hundred thousand clones, roughly three quarters seen once. Genomic DNA from unsorted samples was obtained from 70 million to 95 million PBMCs (per sample). This TCR came from a woman aged 35 to 49 in good health. Some clones in this sample may be carry-over from other donors' samples. Sequencing was carried out using PBMCs.

CDR3 loop: CATSRNPAGQGGYEQFF. The CDR3 DNA sequence: TGTGCCACCAGCAGGAACCCGGCGGGACAGGGTGGTTATGAGCAGTTCTTC. The V and J genes are TRBV15 and TRBJ2-1; TRBD1 aligns across 9 bases. Germline V lookup: CDR1 LNHNV, CDR2 YYDKDF (reference sequence). The CDR3 extends over 17 amino acids. J was trimmed by 8 bases and V by 3 bases; bases with no gene match: 14.